This passage covers 31 T cell receptor beta chains from one sample sequenced in a study of tumor-infiltrating lymphocytes in localized non-small cell lung cancer. Sequencing was performed with immunoSEQ multiplex PCR; in TCRdb, only in-frame clones are kept and a portion is missing. The sample lists about 7,000 clones, about 70% occurring once. The sample consisted of uninvolved lung tissue not adjacent to the tumor. The source is a human donor with non-small cell lung cancer.

The chain carries TRBV19 and TRBJ1-6; D uncertain. CDR3 size: 13 residues. Deletions cut 6 bases from V and 14 bases from J, with 17 bases between. Germline CDR1 reads LNHDA; CDR2 reads SQIVND (reference sequence). CDR3 nucleotides: TGTGCCAGTAGAACGGACCCAACGCGATCCCTCCACTTT. Its protein product is CASRTDPTRSLHF.

There are a few counts of this clone. The rearrangement joins TRBV27 to TRBJ2-5; 9 positions match TRBD2. V lost 10 bases, J lost 5 bases, and 8 bases stayed unmatched. This CDR3 contains 13 residues. Germline values: CDR1 MNHEY, CDR2 SMNVEV (reference sequence). CDR3 residues: CATGAGGGETQYF. DNA for the CDR3: TGTGCCACCGGAGCGGGGGGTGGGGAGACCCAGTACTTC.

The genes are TRBV2 and TRBJ1-5; D gene ambiguous. The V gene lost 6 bases and the J gene lost 3 bases, with 18 bases spanning the gap. The length of the CDR3 is 16 residues. The germline V gene encodes CDR1 SNHLY and CDR2 FYNNEI. CDR3 DNA: TGTGCCAGCAGCGCACGGGAGTTGACCATCAATCAGCCCCAGCATTTT. Encoded protein: CASSARELTINQPQHF.

The chain combines TRBV6-5 with TRBJ1-3, with D unclear. Trimming pared 0 bases from V and 0 bases from J, leaving 9 bases between. Germline-derived CDR1 and CDR2 are MNHEY and SVGAGI. There are 16 residues in the CDR3. The CDR3 sequence: CASSYSIKISGNTIYF. The CDR3 nucleotides are TGTGCCAGCAGTTACTCGATAAAGATCTCTGGAAACACCATATATTTT.

V and J are TRBV6-6 and TRBJ1-2, with D possibly being TRBD1 (5 bases). V was trimmed by 6 bases and J by 5 bases, leaving 13 bases between them. This CDR3 has 13 amino acids. In germline, CDR1 is MNHNY, CDR2 SVGAGI (reference sequence). The DNA of the CDR3 is TGTGCCAGCAGGCCAGACAGAACTTATGGCTACACCTTC. Amino acids: CASRPDRTYGYTF.

The rearrangement links TRBV4-1 to TRBJ2-3, with unresolved D. The CDR3 totals 14 residues. Trimming left V 0 bases short and J 5 bases short, with 9 bases between. Germline V gene sequence: CDR1 MGHRA, CDR2 YSYEKL. The CDR3 nucleotides are TGCGCCAGCAGCCAAGATTCCCTCCAAGATACGCAGTATTTT. Protein sequence: CASSQDSLQDTQYF.

The chain uses TRBV29-1 and TRBJ1-3; D ambiguous. This CDR3 region has 14 residues. Trimming stripped 4 bases from V and 3 bases from J, with 13 bases between. Germline V gives CDR1 SQVTM, CDR2 ANQGSEA. CDR3: CSVGGKADGNTIYF. DNA of the CDR3: TGCAGCGTTGGAGGGAAGGCCGATGGAAACACCATATATTTT. Filled out from reference TRBV29-1 and TRBJ1-3, the complete variable domain reads SAVISQKPSRDICQRGTSLTIQCQVDSQVTMMFWYRQQPGQSLTLIATANQGSEATYESGFVIDKFPISRPNLTFSTLTVSNMSPEDSSIYLCSVGGKADGNTIYFGEGSWLTVV.

This clone has only one observation. CDR3 protein: CASRNGGAGANVLTF. DNA of the CDR3: TGTGCCAGCAGGAACGGGGGGGCTGGGGCCAACGTCCTGACTTTC. This rearrangement joins TRBV6-5 to TRBJ2-6; 8 bases agree with TRBD2. The CDR3 is 15 residues long. J was trimmed by 2 bases and V by 6 bases; bases with no gene match: 3. The germline V gene has CDR1 MNHEY and CDR2 SVGAGI.

In this sample, this clone turned up once. The chain couples TRBV7-2 to TRBJ2-2; a weak D match, TRBD1 (5 bases). Germline V gene data show CDR1 as SGHTA and CDR2 as FQGNSA. The CDR3 consists of 14 residues. Between the trimmed V and J ends, which lost 1 base and 6 bases, there was a span of 9 bases. The CDR3 DNA reads as TGTGCCAGCAGCTTAGTCATGGGGCCCGGGGAGCTGTTTTTT. Translation gives CASSLVMGPGELFF.

The J gene is TRBJ2-7, the V gene TRBV9, with no clear D. The CDR3 contains 13 residues. Trimming left V 2 bases short and J 6 bases short, with 12 bases between. The germline gives CDR1 SGDLS, CDR2 YYNGEE. The CDR3 DNA follows: TGTGCCAGCAGCGTGAGGCCCTCGGCCGAGCAGTACTTC. It codes for CASSVRPSAEQYF.

This chain connects TRBV6-6 to TRBJ2-1, with 10 bases matching TRBD2. The V segment lost 1 base and the J segment 8 bases; nucleotides outside the gene matches: 8. Per the germline V gene, CDR1 is MNHNY and CDR2 is SVGAGI (reference sequence). CDR3 length: 16 amino acids. The CDR3: CASSYLERGGNDEQFF. The CDR3 DNA follows: TGTGCCAGCAGTTACTTGGAGCGGGGGGGCAACGATGAGCAGTTCTTC.

The rearrangement uses TRBV30 and TRBJ1-1, with D unclear. Trimming cost V 0 bases and J 4 bases, with 12 bases left between them. Germline V CDR1 and CDR2: GTSNPN, SVGIG (reference sequence). CDR3 size: 14 residues. CDR3 loop: CAWSVLPGGTEAFF. CDR3 sequence (DNA): TGTGCCTGGAGTGTACTTCCAGGCGGCACTGAAGCTTTCTTT. The full variable domain, completed using reference TRBV30 and TRBJ1-1, is SQTIHQWPATLVQPVGSPLSLECTVEGTSNPNLYWYRQAAGRGLQLLFYSVGIGQISSEVPQNLSASRPQDRQFILSSKKLLLSDSGFYLCAWSVLPGGTEAFFGQGTRLTVV.

CDR3 sequence: CASSPRTTDTQYF. The CDR3 DNA follows: TGTGCCAGCAGCCCTCGGACAACAGATACGCAGTATTTT. V is TRBV7-9 and J is TRBJ2-3; tentatively, D is TRBD1 (5 bases). V was cut by 5 bases and J by 3 bases, with 9 bases left in between. CDR1 and CDR2 (germline): SEHNR, FQNEAQ (reference sequence). The CDR3 loop spans 13 amino acids.

This clone is termed medium-sized. The chain uses TRBV5-1 and TRBJ2-1, with D unclear. The CDR3 consists of 11 residues. The V end lost 0 bases, the J end lost 12 bases, and 7 bases lay between the germline ends. Germline lookup yields CDR1 SGHRS and CDR2 YFSETQ. CDR3 region: CASSLGLTQFF. The CDR3 nucleotides read TGCGCCAGCAGCTTGGGTCTTACGCAGTTCTTC.

The chain recombines TRBV19 with TRBJ1-3; the D gene is possibly TRBD1 (6 bases). This CDR3 has 14 residues. V lost 6 bases to trimming and J lost 2 bases, with 11 bases between them. In germline, CDR1 is LNHDA, CDR2 SQIVND (reference sequence). The CDR3 sequence is CASRTGVPGNTIYF. DNA of the CDR3: TGTGCCAGTAGGACAGGAGTCCCTGGAAACACCATATATTTT.

The chain couples TRBV14 to TRBJ1-2; 7 positions match TRBD1. The CDR3 contains 13 residues. The V and J ends lost 3 bases and 4 bases, in that order; junction bases with no gene match: 2. Germline V gene lookup returns CDR1 SGHDN and CDR2 FVKESK. The DNA of the CDR3 is TGTGCCAGCAGCCAGGGACAGCTCTATGGCTACACCTTC. It translates to CASSQGQLYGYTF.

The chain joins TRBV9 to TRBJ2-5; 8 bases are shared with TRBD2. Losses at the gene ends were 0 bases for V and 5 bases for J; bases not matched to a gene: 3. The CDR3 covers 14 residues. Germline V lookup: CDR1 SGDLS, CDR2 YYNGEE. The CDR3 loop reads CASSVDGRGETQYF. The CDR3 region has the DNA TGTGCCAGCAGCGTAGACGGGAGGGGGGAGACCCAGTACTTC.

V usage is TRBV7-2 and J usage is TRBJ1-5; D ambiguous. Germline V gives CDR1 SGHTA, CDR2 FQGNSA. Trimming stripped 5 bases from V and 8 bases from J, with 13 bases between. The CDR3 is 13 residues long. The CDR3 reads CASSQHVSEPQHF. The CDR3 coding sequence is TGTGCCAGCAGCCAACACGTGTCAGAGCCCCAGCATTTT.

The chain carries TRBV2 and TRBJ2-7; 7 positions match TRBD1. With 7 bases clipped from V and 2 bases from J, the junction kept 5 bases outside the gene matches. This CDR3 has 13 residues. Germline lookup yields CDR1 SNHLY and CDR2 FYNNEI. The CDR3 region is CASNGDRAYEQYF. In nucleotides, the CDR3 is TGTGCCAGCAATGGGGACAGAGCCTACGAGCAGTACTTC.

The rearrangement uses TRBV23-1 and TRBJ2-1, with no clear D. TRBV23-1 is reported as an ORF; its role is uncertain. The CDR3 is made up of 13 amino acids. The V end was cut by 0 bases, the J end by 9 bases, with 9 bases between. This chain's CDR3 is CASSQSICGEQFF. CDR3 nucleotides: TGCGCCAGCAGTCAATCGATTTGCGGTGAGCAGTTCTTC.

J is TRBJ2-4 and V is TRBV6-5; possibly TRBD1 for D (6 bases). CDR1 and CDR2 (germline): MNHEY, SVGAGI. Trimming removed 6 bases at V and 1 base at J, with 13 bases between. This CDR3 has 15 amino acids. CDR3 region: CASRTKRGAKNIQYF. CDR3 nucleotides: TGTGCCAGCAGAACAAAAAGGGGGGCCAAAAACATTCAGTACTTC.

This clone ranks as large. CDR3 in amino acids: CASSQGSSQPQHF. Here the CDR3 DNA reads TGTGCCAGCAGCCAGGGGTCGAGTCAGCCCCAGCATTTT. This sequence joins TRBV27 and TRBJ1-5; maybe TRBD1 (6 bases). The V end was cut by 6 bases, the J end by 6 bases, with 12 bases between. The germline CDR1 and CDR2 sequences are MNHEY and SMNVEV (reference sequence). The CDR3 totals 13 residues.

The V gene is TRBV28, the J gene TRBJ2-5; 7 bases align to TRBD1. The CDR3 is 17 residues long. Germline loops: CDR1 MDHEN, CDR2 SYDVKM. With V trimmed by 5 bases and J by 2 bases, 14 bases remained unmatched. The CDR3 DNA follows: TGTGCCAGCAGTGTCCCCCTTGGCAGGGGGACACAAGAGACCCAGTACTTC. Translating it yields CASSVPLGRGTQETQYF.

The V and J genes are TRBV7-9 and TRBJ1-1; the D gene is possibly TRBD1 (6 bases). Germline-derived CDR1 and CDR2 are SEHNR and FQNEAQ (reference sequence). Trimming cost V 3 bases and J 6 bases, with 11 bases left between them. This CDR3 contains 13 residues. CDR3 nucleotides: TGTGCCAGCAGCTTGATGGGGGCGGCTGAAGCTTTCTTT. Translation: CASSLMGAAEAFF.

The sample holds one count of this clone. The chain uses TRBV28 and TRBJ2-7; possibly TRBD1 for D (5 bases). Germline values: CDR1 MDHEN, CDR2 SYDVKM. CDR3 size: 14 residues. Trimming stripped 2 bases from V and 2 bases from J, with 10 bases between. The CDR3 here is CASSLRRVTYEQYF. The CDR3 nucleotides are TGTGCCAGCAGTTTACGCAGGGTTACCTACGAGCAGTACTTC.

The rearrangement links TRBV2 to TRBJ2-3, with 7 bases fitting TRBD2. This CDR3 has 17 residues. After removal of 1 base from V and 2 bases from J, the junction contained 9 bases not matched to a gene. Germline V gene sequence: CDR1 SNHLY, CDR2 FYNNEI. CDR3 coding DNA: TGTGCCAGCAGTGAAGTTCCTAGCGGACCCACCACAGATACGCAGTATTTT. Translating gives CASSEVPSGPTTDTQYF.

The V and J genes are TRBV20-1 and TRBJ1-5; D unclear. The CDR3 extends over 11 amino acids. Trimming cost V 4 bases and J 7 bases, with 8 bases left between them. Germline V gene lookup returns CDR1 DFQATT and CDR2 SNEGSKA (reference sequence). Here the CDR3 reads CSAMRGQPQHF. DNA for the CDR3: TGCAGTGCTATGCGAGGGCAGCCCCAGCATTTT.

This chain links TRBV15 with TRBJ2-7; 12 bases align to TRBD2. CDR1 and CDR2 from the germline V gene are LNHNV and YYDKDF (reference sequence). There are 16 residues in the CDR3. Trimming cost V 2 bases and J 6 bases; bases outside gene matches: 8. This chain's CDR3 is CATSRSTSGGSGEQYF. CDR3 nucleotide sequence: TGTGCCACCAGCAGATCAACTAGCGGGGGGTCTGGCGAGCAGTACTTC.

This clone was seen just once. The V and J genes are TRBV29-1 and TRBJ2-7, with D unclear. V dropped 6 bases and J dropped 1 base, with 13 bases sitting between them. The germline CDR1 and CDR2 sequences are SQVTM and ANQGSEA. This CDR3 is built from 13 residues. The CDR3 coding sequence is TGCAGCGTCGGTGGGGTAACTTCCTACGAGCAGTACTTC. Translating gives CSVGGVTSYEQYF.

This clone was counted a few times. V gene TRBV6-5 combines with J gene TRBJ2-4, with 7 bases lining up with TRBD2. Germline CDR1 and CDR2: MNHEY and SVGAGI. V was clipped by 0 bases and J by 6 bases; unmatched bases: 5. This CDR3 spans 15 amino acids. CDR3 protein: CASSYSAGDSNIQYF. The DNA of the CDR3 is TGTGCCAGCAGTTACTCGGCGGGGGATTCAAACATTCAGTACTTC.

This sequence joins TRBV7-2 and TRBJ1-1, with D perhaps matching TRBD1 (5 bases). V lost 3 bases to trimming and J lost 5 bases, with 16 bases between them. The CDR3 runs 15 residues. Germline assignment: CDR1 SGHTA and CDR2 FQGNSA. Written as DNA, the CDR3 is TGTGCCAGCAGCTTGTTGGGGCAGGGTGTAACTGAAGCTTTCTTT. Amino acid sequence: CASSLLGQGVTEAFF.